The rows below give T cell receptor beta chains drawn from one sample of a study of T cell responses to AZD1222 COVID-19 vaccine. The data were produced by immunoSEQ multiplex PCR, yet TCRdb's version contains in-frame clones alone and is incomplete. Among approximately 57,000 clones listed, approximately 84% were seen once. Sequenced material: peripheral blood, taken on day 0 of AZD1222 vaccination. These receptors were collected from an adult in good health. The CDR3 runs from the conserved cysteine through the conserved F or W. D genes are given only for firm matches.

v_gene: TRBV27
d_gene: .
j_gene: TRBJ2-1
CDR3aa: CASSTGGVDNEQFF

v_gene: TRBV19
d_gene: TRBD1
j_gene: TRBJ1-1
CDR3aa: CASLDYGQGGTEAFF

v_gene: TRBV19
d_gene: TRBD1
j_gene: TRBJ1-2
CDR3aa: CASIDRGRVGYTF

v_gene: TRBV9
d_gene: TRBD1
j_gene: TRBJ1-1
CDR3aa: CASSEGTAFTEAFF

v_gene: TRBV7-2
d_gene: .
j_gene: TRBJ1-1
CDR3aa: CASSLDLNTEAFF

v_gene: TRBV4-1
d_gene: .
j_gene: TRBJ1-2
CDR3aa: CASSQENFIGVNGYTF

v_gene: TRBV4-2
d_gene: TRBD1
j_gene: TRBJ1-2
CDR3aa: CASSQDKGASYGYTF

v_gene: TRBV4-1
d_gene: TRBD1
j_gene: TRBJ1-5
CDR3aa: CASRQQGAGQPQHF

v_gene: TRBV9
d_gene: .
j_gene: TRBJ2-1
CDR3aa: CASSVAVAGPTLRYNEQFF

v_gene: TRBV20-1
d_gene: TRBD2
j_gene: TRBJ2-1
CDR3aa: CGSSGYNEQFF

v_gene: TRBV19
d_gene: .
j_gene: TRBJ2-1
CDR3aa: CASSQGWNEQFF

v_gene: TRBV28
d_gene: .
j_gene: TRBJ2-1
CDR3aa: CASTERGNEQFF

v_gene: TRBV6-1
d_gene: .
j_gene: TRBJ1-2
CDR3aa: CASSEASRDGYTF

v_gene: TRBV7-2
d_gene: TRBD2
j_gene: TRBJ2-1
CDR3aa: CASSLRSPQREIAEEQFF

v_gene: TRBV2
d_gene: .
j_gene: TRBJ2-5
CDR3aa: CASTGKETQYF

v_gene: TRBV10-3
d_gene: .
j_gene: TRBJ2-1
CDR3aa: CAISESGASSYNEQFF

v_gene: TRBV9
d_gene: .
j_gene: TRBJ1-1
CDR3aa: CASSEHGNTEAFF

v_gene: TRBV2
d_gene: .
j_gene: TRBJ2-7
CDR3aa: CASSGGGDYEQYF

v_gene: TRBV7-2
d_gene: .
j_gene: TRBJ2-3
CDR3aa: CASSLLVSSADTQYF

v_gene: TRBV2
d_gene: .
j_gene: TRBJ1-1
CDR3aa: CASSESVGGRTEAFF

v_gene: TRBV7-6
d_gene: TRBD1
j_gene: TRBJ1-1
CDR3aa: CASSLVGDSAIEAFF

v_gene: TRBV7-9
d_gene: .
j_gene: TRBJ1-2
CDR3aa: CASSPGLSVTYGYTF

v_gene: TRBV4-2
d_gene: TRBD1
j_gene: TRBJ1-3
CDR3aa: CASSQGTGQITGNTIYF

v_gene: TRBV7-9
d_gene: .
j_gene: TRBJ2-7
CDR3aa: CASSQTVQEYEQYF

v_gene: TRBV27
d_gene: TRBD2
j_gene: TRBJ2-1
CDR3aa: CASGTSRYNEQFF

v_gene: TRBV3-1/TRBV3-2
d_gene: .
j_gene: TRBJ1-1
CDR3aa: CASSYRTNTEAFF

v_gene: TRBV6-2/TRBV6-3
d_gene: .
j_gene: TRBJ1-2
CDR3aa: CASSRGGGGYTF

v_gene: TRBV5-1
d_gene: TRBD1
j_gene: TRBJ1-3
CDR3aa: CASSSGQGDLNTIYF

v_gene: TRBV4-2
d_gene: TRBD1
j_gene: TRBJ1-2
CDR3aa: CASSQETGRTAGYGYTF

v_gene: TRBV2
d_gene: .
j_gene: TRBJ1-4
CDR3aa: CASSDRDEKLFF

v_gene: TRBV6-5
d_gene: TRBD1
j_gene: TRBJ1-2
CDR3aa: CASSTGGFYGYTF

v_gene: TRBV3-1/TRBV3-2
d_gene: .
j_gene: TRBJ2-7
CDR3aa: CASSPQLGFAYEQYF

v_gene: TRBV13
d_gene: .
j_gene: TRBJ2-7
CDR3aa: CASSQRKGEQYF

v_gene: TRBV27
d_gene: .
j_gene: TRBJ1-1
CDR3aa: CASSLSGGMNTEAFF

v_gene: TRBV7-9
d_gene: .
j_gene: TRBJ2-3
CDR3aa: CASSLPQGTTDTQYF

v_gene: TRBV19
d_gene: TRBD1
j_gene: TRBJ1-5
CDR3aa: CASRDRDRGQPQHF

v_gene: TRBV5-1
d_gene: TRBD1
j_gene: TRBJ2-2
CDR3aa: CASSLAGGGGELFF

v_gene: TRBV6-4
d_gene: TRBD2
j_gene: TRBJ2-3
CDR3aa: CASSEASGSPDTQYF

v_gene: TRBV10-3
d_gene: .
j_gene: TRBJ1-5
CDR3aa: CAISEGQLNQPQHF

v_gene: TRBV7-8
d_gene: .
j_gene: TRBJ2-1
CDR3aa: CASSHDSYSYNEQFF

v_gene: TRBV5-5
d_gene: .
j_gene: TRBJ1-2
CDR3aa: CASSLTAGEDGYTF

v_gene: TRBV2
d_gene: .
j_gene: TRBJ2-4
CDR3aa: CASSEVPRDWGIQYF

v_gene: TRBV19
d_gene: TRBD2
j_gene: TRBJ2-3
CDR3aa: CASSNDRTSGSTDTQYF

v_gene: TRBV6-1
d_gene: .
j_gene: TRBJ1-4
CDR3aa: CASSGQRLGGLGEKLFF

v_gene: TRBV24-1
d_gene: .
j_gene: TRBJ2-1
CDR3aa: CATSEAGTSTWEQFF

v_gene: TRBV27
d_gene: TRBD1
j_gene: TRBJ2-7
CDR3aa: CASSLRTGGSYEQYF

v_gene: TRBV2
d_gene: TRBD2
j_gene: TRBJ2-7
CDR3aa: CASKRGVTSGPEQYF

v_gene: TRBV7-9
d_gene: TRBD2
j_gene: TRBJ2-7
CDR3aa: CASSLASGRAYEQYF

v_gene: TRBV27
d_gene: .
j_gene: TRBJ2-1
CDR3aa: CASRGVSSTTVNEQFF